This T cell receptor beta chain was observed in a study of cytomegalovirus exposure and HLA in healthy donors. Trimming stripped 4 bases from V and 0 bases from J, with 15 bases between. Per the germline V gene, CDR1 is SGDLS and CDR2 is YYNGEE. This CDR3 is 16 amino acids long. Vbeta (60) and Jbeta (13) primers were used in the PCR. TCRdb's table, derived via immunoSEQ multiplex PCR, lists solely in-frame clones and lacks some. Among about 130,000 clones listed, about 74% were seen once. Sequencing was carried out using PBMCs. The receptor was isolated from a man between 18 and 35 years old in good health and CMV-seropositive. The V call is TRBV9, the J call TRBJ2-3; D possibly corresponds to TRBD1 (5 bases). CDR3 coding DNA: TGTGCCAGCAGCCTCTCCCAACAGGAAAGCACAGATACGCAGTATTTT. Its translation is CASSLSQQESTDTQYF.